This entry lists 18 T cell receptor beta chains sequenced from one sample in a study of beta chain features in type 1 diabetes. Every isolated RNA sample was fully reverse transcribed, so sequencing captured expressed TCRB transcripts. TCRdb's copy holds only in-frame clones and misses some; the assay was immunoSEQ multiplex PCR. The sample yields almost 350,000 clones, roughly 8.8% seen once. Their recognized antigens are unknown. Whole-study results and caveats: The study found moderately but significantly shorter TCRB CDR3s in all four CD4+ subsets of Type 1 diabetes patients.

Sequencing was performed on central memory CD4+ T cells from blood. The receptors were sampled from a man between 25 and 39 years old with type 1 diabetes.

The table lists this clone with a few counts. This chain connects TRBV5-1 to TRBJ2-7, with TRBD1 matching over 9 bases. The V gene's germline CDR1 is SGHRS and CDR2 YFSETQ. The CDR3 has 16 residues. V dropped 5 bases and J dropped 6; count of bases not matched to a gene: 15. CDR3 DNA: TGCGCCAGCAGTTTTTCTCTGGGACAGGGATTCGGCGAGCAGTACTTC. This encodes CASSFSLGQGFGEQYF.

The chain recombines TRBV29-1 with TRBJ1-5; 8 nucleotides match TRBD1. From germline, CDR1 is SQVTM and CDR2 ANQGSEA. This CDR3 comprises 16 residues. V lost 6 bases, J lost 1 base, and 11 bases stayed unmatched. The CDR3 DNA sequence: TGCAGCGTCGTTACAGGGGGGGTTGACAGCAATCAGCCCCAGCATTTT. Its protein is CSVVTGGVDSNQPQHF.

There are many counts of this clone. This chain joins TRBV29-1 and TRBJ2-5, with 7 bases aligning to TRBD2. The ends lost 5 bases at V and 5 bases at J; junction bases unmatched: 8. The CDR3 totals 13 residues. Per germline, CDR1 SQVTM and CDR2 ANQGSEA. The DNA for the CDR3 is TGCAGCGTTCCGCGGGGGACCGTCGAGACCCAGTACTTC. Its translation: CSVPRGTVETQYF.

This clone occurred a few times. The rearrangement links TRBV6-5 to TRBJ1-2; D is ambiguous. Looked up from germline, CDR1 is MNHEY and CDR2 is SVGAGI. Trimming stripped 5 bases from V and 2 bases from J, with 9 bases between. The CDR3 has 13 amino acids. The CDR3 region is CASSPRANYGYTF. The CDR3 nucleotides are TGTGCCAGCAGTCCCCGGGCCAACTATGGCTACACCTTC.

This chain links TRBV27 with TRBJ2-3; D may be TRBD2 (5 bases). The CDR3 extends over 13 amino acids. CDR1 is MNHEY and CDR2 is SMNVEV in the germline V gene (reference sequence). Trimming stripped 3 bases from V and 4 bases from J, with 8 bases between. In DNA form, the CDR3 reads TGTGCCAGCAGTTTGAGGGTAGCAGATACGCAGTATTTT. As protein: CASSLRVADTQYF.

This clone has at least ten counts. J is TRBJ2-3 and V is TRBV7-2; perhaps TRBD1 as D (5 bases). CDR1 and CDR2 from the germline V gene are SGHTA and FQGNSA. CDR3 length: 15 amino acids. V gave up 6 bases and J gave up 0 bases, with 13 bases separating them. The CDR3 nucleotides are TGTGCCAGCAGTCTTTCAGGGATTAGCACAGATACGCAGTATTTT. Translation gives CASSLSGISTDTQYF. Based on the CDR3 plus reference TRBV7-2 and TRBJ2-3, the full variable domain is GAGVSQSPSNKVTEKGKDVELRCDPISGHTALYWYRQSLGQGLEFLIYFQGNSAPDKSGLPSDRFSAERTGGSVSTLTIQRTQQEDSAVYLCASSLSGISTDTQYFGPGTRLTVL.

This clone was counted between two and nine times. The rearrangement joins TRBV29-1 to TRBJ2-2; weak D call: TRBD1 (7 bases). The V and J ends lost 6 bases and 5 bases respectively, with 16 bases between them. CDR1 is SQVTM and CDR2 is ANQGSEA in the germline V gene. The CDR3 extends over 14 amino acids. In DNA form, the CDR3 reads TGCAGCGTGCTTCGGGACAGCGGGACCGGGGAGCTGTTTTTT. Encoded protein: CSVLRDSGTGELFF.

The V call is TRBV7-2, the J call TRBJ2-1; D not certain. The CDR3 covers 13 residues. Germline CDR1 is SGHTA and CDR2 is FQGNSA. Trimming pared 1 base from V and 0 bases from J, leaving 1 base between. CDR3 protein: CASSLVSYNEQFF. DNA for the CDR3: TGTGCCAGCAGCTTAGTCTCCTACAATGAGCAGTTCTTC.

This clone came up a few times. The chain carries TRBV2 and TRBJ1-2; D not resolved. Deletions cut 1 base from V and 8 bases from J, with 14 bases between. The CDR3 runs to 14 residues. CDR1 is SNHLY and CDR2 is FYNNEI in the germline V gene. The CDR3 DNA reads as TGTGCCAGCAGTGAAGAGTCGTCGGCCTTAGGCTACACCTTC. Protein: CASSEESSALGYTF.

This clone was observed a few times. The chain couples TRBV6-5 to TRBJ2-5; D may be TRBD2 (6 bases). Trimming cost V 5 bases and J 5 bases, with 12 bases left between them. There are 13 residues in the CDR3. The germline V gene encodes CDR1 MNHEY and CDR2 SVGAGI. In DNA form, the CDR3 reads TGTGCCAGCAGTAGGAGGGATCGGGAGACCCAGTACTTC. Protein: CASSRRDRETQYF.

The rearrangement joins TRBV6-6 to TRBJ2-1, with no clear D. Trimming pared 2 bases from V and 12 bases from J, leaving 17 bases between. There are 14 residues in the CDR3. Germline V CDR1 and CDR2: MNHNY, SVGAGI (reference sequence). CDR3 bases: TGTGCCAGCAGTTACGTGACGCAGCACGAGAGGCAGTTCTTC. Amino acids: CASSYVTQHERQFF.

The V call is TRBV18, the J call TRBJ2-3; maybe TRBD2 (6 bases). V shed 3 bases and J shed 4 bases, with 17 bases lying between them. Germline CDR1 is KGHSH and CDR2 is LQKENI. The CDR3 is made up of 16 amino acids. CDR3 residues: CASSPDGGARADTQYF. The CDR3 DNA is TGTGCCAGCTCACCCGATGGCGGGGCACGGGCAGATACGCAGTATTTT.

V is TRBV18 and J is TRBJ2-6, with D unclear. In germline, CDR1 is KGHSH, CDR2 LQKENI. This CDR3 region has 19 residues. Trimming cost V 2 bases and J 0 bases, with 17 bases left between them. The CDR3 protein is CASSPYGGDKDSGANVLTF. The CDR3 DNA reads TGTGCCAGCTCACCATACGGTGGAGACAAAGACTCTGGGGCCAACGTCCTGACTTTC.

In its sample, this clone was seen many times. The chain carries TRBV5-1 and TRBJ2-2, with D possibly being TRBD1 (5 bases). Per the germline V gene, CDR1 is SGHRS and CDR2 is YFSETQ. The CDR3 extends over 15 amino acids. With 2 bases removed from V and 2 bases from J, the gap between germline ends came to 10 bases. CDR3 in DNA: TGCGCCAGCAGCTTTCAGGGTGGAAACACCGGGGAGCTGTTTTTT. Translating gives CASSFQGGNTGELFF. The variable domain in full, completed from reference TRBV5-1 and TRBJ2-2, reads KAGVTQTPRYLIKTRGQQVTLSCSPISGHRSVSWYQQTPGQGLQFLFEYFSETQRNKGNFPGRFSGRQFSNSRSEMNVSTLELGDSALYLCASSFQGGNTGELFFGEGSRLTVL.

This chain uses TRBV6-1 with TRBJ2-7; 7 bases line up with TRBD1. Germline assignment: CDR1 MNHNS and CDR2 SASEGT. This CDR3 contains 14 residues. The J segment lost 0 bases and the V segment lost 8 bases, leaving 7 bases of the junction unmatched. CDR3 in amino acids: CASLLGQSSYEQYF. CDR3 bases: TGTGCCAGCCTACTGGGACAGAGCTCCTACGAGCAGTACTTC.

The chain links TRBV5-1 to TRBJ2-7; tentative D call: TRBD2 (7 bases). There are 14 residues in the CDR3. V shed 0 bases and J shed 3 bases, with 10 bases lying between them. CDR1 SGHRS and CDR2 YFSETQ come from the germline V gene. The chain's CDR3 is CASSLAGGDYEQYF. The CDR3, as DNA: TGCGCCAGCAGCTTGGCGGGGGGCGACTACGAGCAGTACTTC.

Turning to this clone: With a much larger clone just one base away, this may be a read error. Other DNA variants within this sample encode the same CDR3. V gene TRBV2 combines with J gene TRBJ2-5, with D hard to call. Trimming took off 5 bases at V and 2 bases at J, with 3 bases between the two ends. CDR1 and CDR2 (germline): SNHLY, FYNNEI. The CDR3 consists of 11 residues. CDR3 coding DNA: TGTGCCAGCAGTCTTCAAGAGACCCAGTACTTC. Its translation: CASSLQETQYF.

The rearrangement joins TRBV4-3 to TRBJ1-3; D ambiguous. V lost 0 bases, J lost 2 bases, and 8 bases lay in between. Per germline, CDR1 LGHNA and CDR2 YSLEER. The CDR3 is 15 amino acids. The CDR3 here is CASSQDRAAGNTIYF. For the CDR3, the DNA is TGCGCCAGCAGCCAAGACCGGGCAGCTGGAAACACCATATATTTT.